This TCR beta chain comes out of a study of blood T cell repertoires in COVID-19. Trimming removed 4 bases at V and 0 bases at J, with 12 bases between. The CDR3 sequence is 15 residues long. The germline CDR1 and CDR2 sequences are SNHLY and FYNNEI. Only in-frame clones appear in the TCRdb table, and some are missing; sequencing was by immunoSEQ multiplex PCR. The sample includes about 160,000 clones, approximately 87% of them seen just once. The source of this sequence is a woman in her 70s with acute or convalescent COVID-19. Material: peripheral blood. This chain joins TRBV2 and TRBJ1-2, with TRBD1 as a possible D gene (6 bases). The CDR3 DNA reads as TGTGCCAGCAGTGGCCCAGGACAGCCTAACTATGGCTACACCTTC. Translation gives CASSGPGQPNYGYTF.